What follows describes a single T cell receptor beta chain. Methods used by the authors: It was from reference gene primer amplification that nucleated cell counts were estimated. Repertoires were generated with immunoSEQ multiplex PCR, while TCRdb's copy carries only in-frame clones and drops some. The DNA gave D and trimming, while V, J and clone size come from that table. The sample has around 54,000 clones, roughly 90% seen once. V was cut by 2 bases and J by 5 bases, with 18 bases left in between. CDR1 and CDR2 (germline): MNHEY, SVGEGT. This CDR3 region has 16 residues. The data originate from a study of blood T cell repertoires in COVID-19. Across the whole study: Material from acute and convalescent COVID-19 was sourced from the United States, Italy and Spain. Sample material is recorded as cDNA or gDNA derived from T cells, B-cell-depleted T cells, or PBMCs.

The TCR was taken from a human donor in a cohort sampled during active COVID-19. The sample taken for sequencing was peripheral blood. This chain uses TRBV6-2 or TRBV6-3 with TRBJ2-5; TRBD2 might be the D (5 bases). CDR3 bases: TGTGCCAGCAGTTACGGTCGCGTGGATACGGGGGAGACCCAGTACTTC. Translating gives CASSYGRVDTGETQYF.